Below are 23 T cell receptor beta chains sequenced from a single sample in a study of T-cell memory formation after mild COVID-19. A single record per CDR3 protein comes from TCRdb applying MiXCR to the 5' RACE reads. The sample has about 470,000 distinct CDR3 sequences; roughly 18% are singletons. The sample was PBMCs or a T cell subset sorted from them (not recorded which). Receptor source: an adult woman who had mild COVID-19 (a few samples of this study predate the infection). Cell type and time point are not known.

CDR3 loop: CASSPRQGAGGEAFF. The CDR3 DNA follows: TGTGCCAGCAGTCCCCGACAGGGGGCAGGAGGTGAAGCTTTCTTT. The chain uses TRBV27 and TRBJ1-1; TRBD1 matches at 10 bases. Germline assignment: CDR1 MNHEY and CDR2 SMNVEV (reference sequence). J was trimmed by 7 bases and V by 5 bases; bases with no gene match: 10. The CDR3 is 15 residues long.

This clonotype was seen more than once but under ten times. At one of its ends the junction is not consistent with the germline gene, which may arise from a read error. The J gene is TRBJ1-4, the V gene TRBV5-1; maybe TRBD1 (6 bases). CDR3 length: 15 amino acids. Germline CDR1 is SGHRS and CDR2 is YFSETQ. CDR3 sequence: CASSLAGQGGEKLFF. DNA of the CDR3: TGTGCCAGCAGTTTAGCGGGGCAAGGGGGTGAAAAACTGTTTTTT.

V and J are TRBV20-1 and TRBJ1-6; unclear D gene. Germline CDR1 is DFQATT and CDR2 is SNEGSKA (reference sequence). This CDR3 has 15 amino acids. Trimming cost V 2 bases and J 3 bases, with 11 bases left between them. CDR3 in DNA: TGCAGTGCTAGAATGATGGAATTCTATAATTCACCCCTCCACTTT. Translation gives CSARMMEFYNSPLHF.

V usage is TRBV5-1 and J usage is TRBJ1-4; 7 bases are a match to TRBD1. Trimming removed 4 bases from V and 4 bases from J; junction bases left unmatched: 10. The CDR3 totals 16 residues. From germline, CDR1 is SGHRS and CDR2 YFSETQ. The CDR3 nucleotides are TGCGCCAGCAGCCCGAAATCAGGGGGTATTAATGAAAAACTGTTTTTT. Amino acids: CASSPKSGGINEKLFF.

There are many counts of this clonotype. This chain's CDR3 is CASSFMGARPTDTQYF. Written as DNA, the CDR3 is TGTGCCAGCAGCTTCATGGGGGCCCGGCCCACAGATACGCAGTATTTT. The rearrangement uses TRBV7-2 and TRBJ2-3; D is possibly TRBD1 (6 bases). V was clipped by 3 bases and J by 2 bases, with 15 bases between them. This CDR3 is 16 amino acids long. Germline values: CDR1 SGHTA, CDR2 FQGNSA. Based on the CDR3 plus reference TRBV7-2 and TRBJ2-3, the full variable domain is GAGVSQSPSNKVTEKGKDVELRCDPISGHTALYWYRQSLGQGLEFLIYFQGNSAPDKSGLPSDRFSAERTGGSVSTLTIQRTQQEDSAVYLCASSFMGARPTDTQYFGPGTRLTVL.

This clonotype was recorded at least ten times. This chain uses TRBV11-2 with TRBJ2-1; TRBD2 agrees at 7 bases. V lost 3 bases and J lost 8; bases outside the gene matches: 7. The CDR3 sequence is 14 residues long. The germline V gene has CDR1 SGHAT and CDR2 FQNNGV. The CDR3 DNA reads as TGTGCCAGCAGCTTTTTACTAGCGCAAGATGAGCAGTTCTTC. Its protein is CASSFLLAQDEQFF.

V gene TRBV5-1 combines with J gene TRBJ1-3; 8 bases align to TRBD1. Germline CDR1 is SGHRS and CDR2 is YFSETQ. Unmatched junction bases numbered 3, after V lost 0 bases and J lost 1 base. The CDR3 consists of 16 residues. This chain's CDR3 is CASSLGTGTSGNTIYF. The CDR3 DNA is TGCGCCAGCAGCTTGGGGACAGGGACATCTGGAAACACCATATATTTT. The full variable domain, completed using reference TRBV5-1 and TRBJ1-3, is KAGVTQTPRYLIKTRGQQVTLSCSPISGHRSVSWYQQTPGQGLQFLFEYFSETQRNKGNFPGRFSGRQFSNSRSEMNVSTLELGDSALYLCASSLGTGTSGNTIYFGEGSWLTVV.

The chain combines TRBV29-1 with TRBJ2-1; no clear D. The ends were cut back, 7 bases at V and 8 bases at J, with 15 bases in the middle. The length of the CDR3 is 12 residues. Germline CDR1 is SQVTM and CDR2 is ANQGSEA. CDR3 in amino acids: CSAARVTYEQFF. The DNA for the CDR3 is TGCAGCGCAGCTCGGGTAACGTATGAGCAGTTCTTC.

This chain uses TRBV29-1 with TRBJ2-1, with D possibly being TRBD1 or TRBD2 (5 bases each). Looked up from germline, CDR1 is SQVTM and CDR2 is ANQGSEA. V lost 1 base and J lost 4, with 11 bases in between. The CDR3 is 14 amino acids. CDR3 protein: CSVEVRDGYNEQFF. In nucleotides, the CDR3 is TGCAGCGTTGAAGTCCGGGACGGGTACAATGAGCAGTTCTTC.

The table lists this clonotype with a few counts. The chain recombines TRBV10-3 with TRBJ2-2; D possibly corresponds to TRBD1 (5 bases). Germline V CDR1 and CDR2: ENHRY, SYGVKD. With 3 bases removed from V and 4 bases from J, the gap between germline ends came to 6 bases. The CDR3 sequence is 13 residues long. CDR3 nucleotide sequence: TGTGCCATCAGTGACCAGGGCACCGGGGAGCTGTTTTTT. As protein: CAISDQGTGELFF.

This clonotype was picked up many times. The rearrangement links TRBV20-1 to TRBJ2-7; 8 positions match TRBD2. Per germline, CDR1 DFQATT and CDR2 SNEGSKA (reference sequence). V gave up 4 bases and J gave up 2 bases; unmatched junction bases: 10. The length of the CDR3 is 15 residues. In DNA form, the CDR3 reads TGCAGTGCTAACTCGCCCGGGACTAGAACCTACGAGCAGTACTTC. Protein sequence: CSANSPGTRTYEQYF.

This clonotype was seen more than once but under ten times. The chain employs TRBV4-1 and TRBJ1-5; D is ambiguous. Trimming left V 3 bases short and J 0 bases short, with 18 bases between. CDR1 and CDR2 (germline): MGHRA, YSYEKL. The CDR3 contains 18 residues. The chain's CDR3 is CASSQGTRAYDSNQPQHF. Written as DNA, the CDR3 is TGCGCCAGCAGCCAGGGAACCCGGGCCTATGATAGCAATCAGCCCCAGCATTTT.

The sample holds a few counts of this clonotype. The chain links TRBV5-1 to TRBJ2-7; weak D call: TRBD1 (6 bases). The CDR3 runs 14 residues. Germline V gene data show CDR1 as SGHRS and CDR2 as YFSETQ. V shed 0 bases and J shed 3 bases, with 10 bases lying between them. CDR3 coding DNA: TGCGCCAGCAGCTTGGATGGGGGCCTCTACGAGCAGTACTTC. Its translation is CASSLDGGLYEQYF.

This clonotype has a handful of counts. Written as DNA, the CDR3 is TGTGCCACCAGCTTCGGGAACAGGGGCAGGCAGCCCCAGCATTTT. The encoded protein is CATSFGNRGRQPQHF. V gene TRBV15 combines with J gene TRBJ1-5; 7 bases fit TRBD1. Germline values: CDR1 LNHNV, CDR2 YYDKDF (reference sequence). This CDR3 region has 15 residues. After removal of 5 bases from V and 7 bases from J, the junction contained 11 bases not matched to a gene.

This clonotype was counted many times. The J gene is TRBJ2-1, the V gene TRBV5-1; 10 positions agree with TRBD2. J lost 4 bases, V lost 4 bases, and 8 bases had no gene match. CDR3 length equals 16 residues. The germline CDR1 and CDR2 sequences are SGHRS and YFSETQ. This CDR3 is CASSPSLAGDYNEQFF. In DNA, the CDR3 is TGCGCCAGCAGCCCGTCGCTAGCGGGGGATTACAATGAGCAGTTCTTC.

This clonotype was picked up one time. The chain recombines TRBV24-1 with TRBJ2-1; unclear D gene. The V gene lost 3 bases and the J gene lost 4 bases, with 12 bases spanning the gap. The CDR3 consists of 15 residues. Germline values: CDR1 KGHDR, CDR2 SFDVKD. This CDR3 reads CATSDTGPGYNEQFF. CDR3 sequence (DNA): TGTGCCACCAGTGATACGGGCCCTGGGTACAATGAGCAGTTCTTC.

This clonotype has just a few counts. The gene calls are TRBV7-2 and TRBJ2-6; 7 bases align to TRBD1. Germline V CDR1 and CDR2: SGHTA, FQGNSA. The junction had 10 bases not matched to a gene; V was cut back by 5 bases and J by 0 bases. The CDR3 runs 18 residues. The CDR3 sequence is CASSPYRGVLSGANVLTF. The CDR3 nucleotides are TGTGCCAGCAGCCCCTACAGGGGTGTTCTCTCTGGGGCCAACGTCCTGACTTTC.

This clonotype was observed a handful of times. V and J are TRBV11-3 and TRBJ2-1; 10 bases are shared with TRBD2. The CDR3 extends over 16 amino acids. Per the germline V gene, CDR1 is SGHNT and CDR2 is YENEEA. V gave up 2 bases and J gave up 0 bases; unmatched junction bases: 1. The CDR3 spells CASSLTSGASYNEQFF. The CDR3 nucleotides read TGTGCCAGCAGCTTAACTAGCGGGGCCTCCTACAATGAGCAGTTCTTC.

V and J are TRBV3-1 and TRBJ1-4, with a weak D call TRBD1 (6 bases). Germline lookup yields CDR1 LGHDT and CDR2 YNNKEL (reference sequence). Trimming stripped 4 bases from V and 5 bases from J, with 11 bases between. The CDR3 totals 14 residues. CDR3 sequence (DNA): TGTGCCAGCAGCCCCGGGACACGGAATGAAAAACTGTTTTTT. Protein: CASSPGTRNEKLFF.

This clonotype was picked up a small number of times. The chain employs TRBV7-9 and TRBJ2-3, with TRBD2 as a possible D gene (6 bases). V lost 0 bases to trimming and J lost 2 bases, with 9 bases between them. The CDR3 runs 15 residues. From germline, CDR1 is SEHNR and CDR2 FQNEAQ (reference sequence). The CDR3 loop reads CASSLASGATDTQYF. In DNA form, the CDR3 reads TGTGCCAGCAGCTTAGCTAGCGGTGCCACAGATACGCAGTATTTT.

The chain joins TRBV6-2 or TRBV6-3 to TRBJ1-1, with TRBD1 as a possible D gene (5 bases). Looked up from germline, CDR1 is MNHEY and CDR2 is SVGEGT. The CDR3 totals 15 residues. Trimming pared 7 bases from V and 5 bases from J, leaving 20 bases between. The CDR3 DNA sequence: TGTGCCAGCACCATTACGAGGGGCGGTGGGACTGAAGCTTTCTTT. Translated, it gives CASTITRGGGTEAFF.

This clonotype has a count of ten or more. The CDR3 region is CASSSTSGGSVEQYF. CDR3 nucleotides: TGTGCCAGCAGTTCGACTAGCGGGGGTTCCGTCGAGCAGTACTTC. This rearrangement joins TRBV7-9 to TRBJ2-7; TRBD2 aligns across 12 bases. The length of the CDR3 is 15 residues. Per the germline V gene, CDR1 is SEHNR and CDR2 is FQNEAQ (reference sequence). V lost 6 bases to trimming and J lost 6 bases; unmatched junction nucleotides: 9. Full variable domain (outside the CDR3, taken from reference TRBV7-9 and TRBJ2-7): DTGVSQNPRHKITKRGQNVTFRCDPISEHNRLYWYRQTLGQGPEFLTYFQNEAQLEKSRLLSDRFSAERPKGSFSTLEIQRTEQGDSAMYLCASSSTSGGSVEQYFGPGTRLTVT.

This clonotype was detected ten times or more. V usage is TRBV24-1 and J usage is TRBJ2-1; 8 nucleotides line up with TRBD2. Germline CDR1 and CDR2: KGHDR and SFDVKD. The CDR3 has 14 amino acids. J lost 6 bases, V lost 6 bases, and 6 bases had no gene match. This CDR3 reads CATSSGRSLNEQFF. In DNA form, the CDR3 reads TGTGCCACCAGTAGCGGGAGAAGTCTCAATGAGCAGTTCTTC.